The 11 T cell receptor beta chains below were found in one sample sequenced in a study of blood T cell repertoires in COVID-19. Method: immunoSEQ multiplex PCR; TCRdb's copy keeps in-frame clones and lacks some. The data contain tens of thousands of clones, about nine tenths of them singletons. Sequences were obtained from peripheral blood. These receptor sequences come from a woman in her fifties or sixties in a cohort sampled during active COVID-19.

The rearrangement links TRBV20-1 to TRBJ2-3; TRBD1 is a possible D gene (5 bases). The CDR3 spans 11 residues. The V gene lost 5 bases and the J gene lost 5 bases, with 8 bases spanning the gap. Germline assignment: CDR1 DFQATT and CDR2 SNEGSKA (reference sequence). CDR3 coding DNA: TGCAGTGCTTCAGACAGAGATACGCAGTATTTT. Protein sequence: CSASDRDTQYF.

This clone appeared once. The chain couples TRBV5-5 to TRBJ2-1; 7 bases align to TRBD1. The trim removed 0 bases at V and 5 bases at J, leaving 11 bases unmatched. This CDR3 comprises 17 residues. From germline, CDR1 is SGHKS and CDR2 YYEKEE (reference sequence). CDR3 region: CASSLAIRTGGNNEQFF. The CDR3 nucleotides are TGTGCCAGCAGCTTGGCCATTCGGACAGGTGGAAACAATGAGCAGTTCTTC.

The chain employs TRBV19 and TRBJ2-1; TRBD2 matches at 13 bases. CDR1 and CDR2 (germline): LNHDA, SQIVND (reference sequence). CDR3 length equals 17 residues. Trimming cost V 10 bases and J 5 bases; bases outside gene matches: 14. The CDR3 spells CATTGTSGITLNNEQFF. CDR3 nucleotide sequence: TGTGCCACCACGGGGACTAGCGGGATTACGTTGAACAATGAGCAGTTCTTC.

The rearrangement joins TRBV7-9 to TRBJ1-2; D ambiguous. The CDR3 has 13 amino acids. Germline assignment: CDR1 SEHNR and CDR2 FQNEAQ (reference sequence). V gave up 3 bases and J gave up 0 bases, with 5 bases separating them. CDR3 region: CASSFLANYGYTF. The CDR3 coding sequence is TGTGCCAGCAGCTTCTTAGCTAACTATGGCTACACCTTC.

This chain joins TRBV28 and TRBJ1-5; a possible D gene is TRBD1 (5 bases). CDR3 size: 13 residues. CDR1 and CDR2 from the germline V gene are MDHEN and SYDVKM. The V end lost 6 bases, the J end lost 1 base, and 7 bases lay between the germline ends. CDR3 in DNA: TGTGCCAGCAGGGGACTGAGCAATCAGCCCCAGCATTTT. Translating gives CASRGLSNQPQHF. The entire variable domain, with the rest obtained from reference TRBV28 and TRBJ1-5, is as follows: DVKVTQSSRYLVKRTGEKVFLECVQDMDHENMFWYRQDPGLGLRLIYFSYDVKMKEKGDIPEGYSVSREKKERFSLILESASTNQTSMYLCASRGLSNQPQHFGDGTRLSIL.

J is TRBJ1-2 and V is TRBV29-1; 8 positions match TRBD1. Looked up from germline, CDR1 is SQVTM and CDR2 is ANQGSEA. This CDR3 has 12 residues. V lost 6 bases and J lost 7; bases outside the gene matches: 7. The CDR3 sequence: CSVAAGGVGYTF. The CDR3 nucleotides are TGCAGCGTCGCCGCAGGGGGCGTTGGCTACACCTTC. Full variable domain (rest looked up from reference TRBV29-1 and TRBJ1-2): SAVISQKPSRDICQRGTSLTIQCQVDSQVTMMFWYRQQPGQSLTLIATANQGSEATYESGFVIDKFPISRPNLTFSTLTVSNMSPEDSSIYLCSVAAGGVGYTFGSGTRLTVV.

The rearrangement joins TRBV19 to TRBJ2-7, with D unresolved. The ends were cut back, 2 bases at V and 0 bases at J, with 8 bases in the middle. The CDR3 covers 14 residues. In germline, CDR1 is LNHDA, CDR2 SQIVND (reference sequence). As DNA, the CDR3 is TGTGCCAGTAGTATACAGGCTGACTCCTACGAGCAGTACTTC. Translation gives CASSIQADSYEQYF.

This sequence joins TRBV19 and TRBJ1-1; D gene uncertain. V lost 9 bases and J 3 bases, leaving 8 bases between the germline ends. The germline V gene encodes CDR1 LNHDA and CDR2 SQIVND (reference sequence). The CDR3 has 11 amino acids. The CDR3 nucleotides read TGTGCCAGAAGCCTATACACTGAAGCTTTCTTT. Its translation: CARSLYTEAFF.

V gene TRBV5-5 combines with J gene TRBJ1-5; D gene unclear. V lost 2 bases, J lost 3 bases, and 9 bases lay in between. The CDR3 has 14 residues. Germline values: CDR1 SGHKS, CDR2 YYEKEE (reference sequence). The CDR3 region has the DNA TGTGCCAGCAGCTTCAGAGGAGCCAATCAGCCCCAGCATTTT. It codes for CASSFRGANQPQHF.

The J gene is TRBJ1-1, the V gene TRBV6-6; TRBD1 agrees at 11 bases. This CDR3 is built from 18 residues. Germline values: CDR1 MNHNY, CDR2 SVGAGI (reference sequence). Trimming removed 6 bases from V and 0 bases from J; junction bases left unmatched: 12. In DNA form, the CDR3 reads TGTGCCAGCAGCCGATACCGTGGACAGGGGGCCCTGAACACTGAAGCTTTCTTT. This translates into CASSRYRGQGALNTEAFF.

Points on this clone: Other nucleotide sequences from this sample produce the same CDR3. This rearrangement joins TRBV11-2 to TRBJ2-2, with a possible D match to TRBD1 (6 bases). V was trimmed by 1 base and J by 3 bases, leaving 9 bases between them. The V gene's germline CDR1 is SGHAT and CDR2 FQNNGV. The CDR3 runs 15 residues. In DNA, the CDR3 is TGTGCCAGCAGCTTAGGGCAGGGGTACACCGGGGAGCTGTTTTTT. Translation gives CASSLGQGYTGELFF.